These 24 T cell receptor beta chains were sequenced from one sample in a study of T cell clonality in common variable immunodeficiency. Measured with immunoSEQ multiplex PCR; TCRdb has only the in-frame clones, and not every one. Altogether about 64,000 clones were found in the sample, and no singletons occur. Sample: peripheral blood mononuclear cells. These receptors came from a person aged 18 to 75 in good health.

This clone was counted many times. The read finishes 3 residues shy of the CDR3 end, and the germline J gene is used to complete it. This rearrangement joins TRBV7-9 to TRBJ2-1; D gene uncertain. With 3 bases removed from V and 7 bases from J, the gap between germline ends came to 16 bases. The CDR3 is 15 amino acids. Germline V gene sequence: CDR1 SEHNR, CDR2 FQNEAQ (reference sequence). This CDR3 reads CASSFLLPSLNEQFF. The covered CDR3 bases are TGTGCCAGCAGCTTTTTACTCCCCTCTCTAAATGAG.

This clone was observed a few times. The read stops 3 residues short of the end of the CDR3; the missing end is completed from the germline J gene. The genes are TRBV5-7 and TRBJ2-7, with a tentative D call TRBD2 (6 bases). TRBV5-7 is identified as an open reading frame with a role that is uncertain. The length of the CDR3 is 13 residues. Trimming cost V 1 base and J 5 bases, with 10 bases left between them. CDR3 bases read: TGTGCCAGCAGCTTGAGGACTACCCACGAG. Translation: CASSLRTTHE. The CDR3 as a whole reads CASSLRTTHEQYF.

This clone was counted ten times or more. The CDR3 end falls 3 residues outside the read, so it is completed with the germline J gene. This sequence joins TRBV23-1 and TRBJ2-3; 7 bases fit TRBD2. TRBV23-1 is designated an ORF whose function remains uncertain. The CDR3 is 20 amino acids. Unmatched junction bases numbered 16, after V lost 0 bases and J lost 1 base. The CDR3 region is CASSQSRPCLASGCTDTQYF. Partial CDR3 DNA: TGCGCCAGCAGTCAATCGAGGCCGTGTTTGGCTAGCGGATGCACAGATACG.

This clone was detected ten times or more. The CDR3 goes on 3 residues after the read ends, and that part is filled in from the germline J gene. This rearrangement joins TRBV18 to TRBJ2-3; no definite D call. V was shortened by 1 base and J by 0 bases, with 14 bases between the two germline ends. The CDR3 runs to 17 residues. Germline-derived CDR1 and CDR2 are KGHSH and LQKENI. The CDR3: CASSPLMNSFSTDTQYF. The part of the CDR3 DNA that was read is TGTGCCAGCTCACCACTCATGAACTCCTTTAGCACAGATACG.

The sample holds many counts of this clone. The read stops 3 residues short of the end of the CDR3; the missing end is completed from the germline J gene. V gene TRBV6-1 combines with J gene TRBJ2-1; 7 bases are shared with TRBD1. V lost 2 bases, J lost 6 bases, and 7 bases stayed unmatched. The CDR3 runs to 15 residues. Germline loops: CDR1 MNHNS, CDR2 SASEGT. The CDR3 region is CASSERDSYLNEQFF. The part of the CDR3 DNA that was read is TGTGCCAGCAGTGAAAGGGACAGTTACCTCAATGAG.

This clone was seen at least ten times. The CDR3 reads CATSDEGSDNEQFF. The sequenced part of the CDR3 DNA is TGTGCCACCAGTGATGAAGGGTCCGACAATGAG. This chain connects TRBV24-1 to TRBJ2-1, with D unresolved. The missing CDR3 end, 3 residues past where the read stops, is filled in from the germline J gene. This CDR3 is built from 14 residues. Germline V gives CDR1 KGHDR, CDR2 SFDVKD. V lost 3 bases and J lost 5, with 10 bases in between.

The sample holds many counts of this clone. The DNA ends 3 residues before the CDR3 does, and the rest of the CDR3 is filled in from the germline J gene. The chain has TRBV4-1 and TRBJ2-2; TRBD2 agrees at 13 bases. With V trimmed by 4 bases and J by 6 bases, 5 bases remained unmatched. CDR3 length equals 16 residues. The germline gives CDR1 MGHRA, CDR2 YSYEKL. CDR3 protein: CASSLSLAGGPGELFF. CDR3 DNA, as far as it was read: TGCGCCAGCAGCCTATCACTAGCGGGAGGGCCCGGGGAG.

Many counts were recorded for this clone. Read data end 3 residues before the CDR3 end; the end is taken from the germline J gene. The chain couples TRBV2 to TRBJ2-5; the match to TRBD2 covers 9 bases. CDR1 and CDR2 (germline): SNHLY, FYNNEI. The CDR3 is 14 residues long. The sequenced CDR3 bases are TGTGCATCAGGGCGGGGGGGTGTCCAAGAGACC. Protein: CASGRGGVQET. The complete CDR3 protein is CASGRGGVQETQYF.

This clone was seen repeatedly, ten times or more. Sequencing ends 3 residues short of the CDR3 end; the germline J gene provides the rest. V usage is TRBV4-1 and J usage is TRBJ1-6; 9 bases are a match to TRBD1. V was pared by 4 bases and J by 0 bases, with 4 bases of the junction left unmatched. Germline lookup yields CDR1 MGHRA and CDR2 YSYEKL. The CDR3 runs to 17 residues. This CDR3 reads CASSPGQGGSYNSPLHF. The DNA read from the CDR3 is TGCGCCAGCAGCCCGGGACAGGGTGGCTCCTATAATTCACCC.

This clone occurred many times. The CDR3 extends 3 residues past the end of the read, so its final part is completed from the germline J gene. The chain employs TRBV30 and TRBJ1-5; a weak D match, TRBD1 (6 bases). V shed 2 bases and J shed 4 bases, with 6 bases lying between them. The CDR3 spans 12 residues. Germline-derived CDR1 and CDR2 are GTSNPN and SVGIG (reference sequence). CDR3 amino acids: CAWSTGNQPQHF. CDR3 DNA (partial): TGTGCCTGGAGTACAGGGAATCAGCCC.

This clone was detected a few times. The read ends 3 residues early relative to the CDR3; the germline J gene fills the gap. The rearrangement joins TRBV23-1 to TRBJ2-5; D might be TRBD1 (7 bases). TRBV23-1 is an ORF for which the function is uncertain. V dropped 0 bases and J dropped 5 bases, with 25 bases sitting between them. The CDR3 consists of 19 residues. The CDR3 DNA, read in part, is TGCGCCAGCAGTCAATCGGAGAGGGGCAGGGGGGATAACTGGGAGACC. It is translated as CASSQSERGRGDNWET. The CDR3 in its entirety is CASSQSERGRGDNWETQYF.

Ten or more counts support this clone. Sequencing ends 3 residues short of the CDR3 end; the germline J gene provides the rest. The chain recombines TRBV20-1 with TRBJ2-5, with 9 bases identical to TRBD1. J lost 5 bases, V lost 6 bases, and 10 bases had no gene match. Germline assignment: CDR1 DFQATT and CDR2 SNEGSKA (reference sequence). This CDR3 spans 14 amino acids. CDR3 region: CSASDRGKRETQYF. CDR3 DNA, as far as it was read: TGCAGTGCATCGGACAGGGGAAAGAGGGAGACC.

Of note for this clone: Read sequence stops 3 residues before the CDR3 end, and the germline J gene provides the missing end. The chain joins TRBV18 to TRBJ2-7; 7 bases are shared with TRBD1. Germline CDR1 is KGHSH and CDR2 is LQKENI. The CDR3 covers 14 residues. The trim removed 4 bases at V and 0 bases at J, leaving 3 bases unmatched. The sequenced CDR3 bases are TGTGCCAGCTCACTGGGACAGAGCTCCTACGAG. Its protein is CASSLGQSSYE. The whole CDR3 is CASSLGQSSYEQYF.

This clone came up many times. The DNA ends 3 residues before the CDR3 does, and the rest of the CDR3 is filled in from the germline J gene. V is TRBV7-3 and J is TRBJ2-2; 11 nucleotides line up with TRBD2. Germline CDR1 SGHTA, CDR2 FQGTGA. This CDR3 has 16 amino acids. V shed 3 bases and J 5 bases; nucleotides not matched to a gene: 5. The CDR3 is CASSLLAGGQTGELFF. CDR3 bases read: TGTGCCAGCAGCTTGCTAGCGGGGGGCCAAACCGGGGAG. Filled out from reference TRBV7-3 and TRBJ2-2, the complete variable domain reads GAGVSQTPSNKVTEKGKYVELRCDPISGHTALYWYRQSLGQGPEFLIYFQGTGAADDSGLPNDRFFAVRPEGSVSTLKIQRTERGDSAVYLCASSLLAGGQTGELFFGEGSRLTVL.

This clone was seen ten or more times. Sequencing ends 3 residues short of the CDR3 end; the germline J gene provides the rest. This sequence joins TRBV10-3 and TRBJ2-7; the match to TRBD1 covers 11 bases. CDR3 length equals 14 residues. Unmatched junction bases numbered 5, after V lost 6 bases and J lost 4 bases. Germline-derived CDR1 and CDR2 are ENHRY and SYGVKD. CDR3 sequence reads: CAISGDRGEYEQYF. CDR3 DNA (partial): TGTGCCATCAGCGGGGACAGGGGGGAGTACGAG.

This clone was counted at least ten times. The DNA ends 3 residues before the CDR3 does, and the rest of the CDR3 is filled in from the germline J gene. This chain joins TRBV19 and TRBJ2-7; 7 nucleotides line up with TRBD1. Germline CDR1 and CDR2: LNHDA and SQIVND (reference sequence). Trimming cost V 3 bases and J 5 bases; bases outside gene matches: 4. CDR3 length equals 13 residues. The CDR3 here is CASSMTGPHEQYF. The DNA read from the CDR3 is TGTGCCAGTAGTATGACAGGGCCGCACGAG.

This clone was seen at least ten times. The read halts 3 residues ahead of the CDR3 end, with the missing end drawn from the germline J gene. V usage is TRBV7-9 and J usage is TRBJ2-7; TRBD1 aligns across 10 bases. The trim removed 5 bases at V and 5 bases at J, leaving 6 bases unmatched. CDR3 length equals 14 residues. Germline V gene sequence: CDR1 SEHNR, CDR2 FQNEAQ (reference sequence). The CDR3 bases that were read are TGTGCCAGCAGCCATGACAGGGGGCGTGACGAG. It specifies CASSHDRGRDE. The full CDR3 sequence reads CASSHDRGRDEQYF.

This clone was detected ten times or more. The read comes to an end 3 residues before the CDR3 does, leaving the germline J gene to fill in the end. J is TRBJ1-5 and V is TRBV19, with TRBD1 matching over 8 bases. Germline CDR1 and CDR2: LNHDA and SQIVND (reference sequence). The V and J ends lost 7 bases and 4 bases, in that order; junction bases with no gene match: 12. The CDR3 runs 16 residues. Partial CDR3 DNA: TGTGCCAGTACCAAAAATCACAGGGGGGCTAATCAGCCC. Its translation is CASTKNHRGANQP. The whole CDR3 is CASTKNHRGANQPQHF.

This clone was recorded at least ten times. The read ends 3 residues early relative to the CDR3; the germline J gene fills the gap. The chain combines TRBV20-1 with TRBJ2-7, with 11 nucleotides matching TRBD2. This CDR3 region has 13 residues. V was pared by 2 bases and J by 4 bases, with 1 base of the junction left unmatched. The germline V gene encodes CDR1 DFQATT and CDR2 SNEGSKA (reference sequence). Partial CDR3 DNA: TGCAGTGCTAGACCTAGCGGGAGGTACGAG. Amino acids: CSARPSGRYE. The entire CDR3 sequence reads CSARPSGRYEQYF.

This clone was counted many times. With the read ending 3 residues before the CDR3 end, the germline J gene is used to fill in that end. The V and J genes are TRBV12-5 and TRBJ2-2; TRBD2 is a possible D gene (6 bases). The CDR3 runs to 18 residues. Germline V gene sequence: CDR1 LGHNT, CDR2 FRNRAP. The ends were cut back, 0 bases at V and 2 bases at J, with 16 bases in the middle. The covered CDR3 bases are TGTGCTAGTGGTTTGGTACTGTGGGGGGTGGGAAACACCGGGGAG. It yields the protein CASGLVLWGVGNTGE. The full CDR3 protein is CASGLVLWGVGNTGELFF.

This clone was seen ten or more times. Read sequence stops 3 residues before the CDR3 end, and the germline J gene provides the missing end. The chain carries TRBV29-1 and TRBJ1-6; a weak D match, TRBD1 (6 bases). This CDR3 spans 17 amino acids. Trimming took 0 bases from V and 10 from J, leaving 22 bases between them. Germline V gives CDR1 SQVTM, CDR2 ANQGSEA. The covered CDR3 bases are TGCAGCGTTGAAGAAGTCGGCGCAGGGGAAGTGGGATCACCC. Its protein product is CSVEEVGAGEVGSP. The entire CDR3 protein is CSVEEVGAGEVGSPLHF.

This clone was detected many times. The CDR3 goes on 3 residues after the read ends, and that part is filled in from the germline J gene. The sample holds other DNA sequences that translate to the same CDR3. V gene TRBV20-1 combines with J gene TRBJ1-5; D gene uncertain. The CDR3 contains 13 residues. Germline values: CDR1 DFQATT, CDR2 SNEGSKA (reference sequence). Trimming took off 6 bases at V and 0 bases at J, with 9 bases between the two ends. CDR3 protein: CSARTDSNQPQHF. The sequenced CDR3 bases are TGCAGTGCGAGAACAGATAGCAATCAGCCC.

This clone has a handful of counts. Partial CDR3 DNA: TGCGCCAGCAGTGATAAAGTAGTCGCCATAGCCAAAAACATT. Encoded protein: CASSDKVVAIAKNI. In full, the CDR3 is CASSDKVVAIAKNIQYF. The chain has TRBV10-2 and TRBJ2-4, with no clear D. The read terminates 3 residues before the CDR3 end, so the remaining end is supplied by the germline J gene. The germline CDR1 and CDR2 sequences are WSHSY and SAAADI. The CDR3 spans 17 residues. Trimming left V 3 bases short and J 0 bases short, with 15 bases between.

This clone has a count of ten or more. Read sequence stops 3 residues before the CDR3 end, and the germline J gene provides the missing end. The chain employs TRBV19 and TRBJ1-5, with 7 bases that match TRBD1. Germline V gene data show CDR1 as LNHDA and CDR2 as SQIVND (reference sequence). There are 13 residues in the CDR3. V lost 9 bases and J lost 2; bases outside the gene matches: 4. CDR3 protein: CASHGQGNQPQHF. The CDR3 DNA, read in part, is TGTGCCAGCCATGGACAGGGCAATCAGCCC.